This TCR beta chain was observed in a study of persistence of HIV-infected CD4 T cells. The immunoSEQ assay was version 4, run in survey mode. Data came from immunoSEQ multiplex PCR; TCRdb stores just in-frame clones and leaves some out. Of 64,000 or so clones in the sample, over 60% were seen once. An overlapping HIV-1 Gag peptide pool stimulated these cells at approximately 0.91 ug/peptide/mL. Memory cells lacking CD40L and CD69 with high CD45RO were sorted. Concerning this clone itself: No antigen is known for it.

The germline V gene encodes CDR1 KGHDR and CDR2 SFDVKD. This CDR3 contains 14 residues. V shed 2 bases, J shed 5 bases, and the junction held 2 bases outside the gene matches. This TCR derives from an adult man with HIV who was CMV-seropositive. The chain combines TRBV24-1 with TRBJ1-5; 7 nucleotides line up with TRBD1. The material sequenced was CD4+ T cells sorted from PBMCs after approximately 20-hour stimulation, taken from a patient who received antiretroviral therapy. CDR3 sequence: CATSDSTGYQPQHF. The DNA for the CDR3 is TGTGCCACCAGTGATTCGACAGGGTATCAGCCCCAGCATTTT.